This passage covers 19 T cell receptor beta chains from one sample sequenced in a study of shared clonotypes between healthy human individuals. Repertoires were generated with immunoSEQ multiplex PCR, while TCRdb's copy carries only in-frame clones and drops some. Of hundreds of thousands of clones in the sample, over 65% were seen once. Sequenced material: memory CD4+ T cells sorted from blood. Subset: CD45RA-negative fraction. These receptor sequences come from a woman in her 30s in good health.

The chain is built from TRBV19 and TRBJ2-1, with D possibly matching TRBD2 (6 bases). The CDR3 runs 15 residues. The V gene's germline CDR1 is LNHDA and CDR2 SQIVND (reference sequence). The V gene lost 2 bases and the J gene lost 4 bases, with 12 bases spanning the gap. CDR3 protein: CASSISPSVYNEQFF. CDR3 DNA sequence: TGTGCCAGTAGTATATCGCCTAGCGTTTACAATGAGCAGTTCTTC.

Worth noting for this clone: This may stem from a read error, because a much larger clone lies one nucleotide away. The chain is built from TRBV27 and TRBJ2-3, with 9 bases aligning to TRBD2. The CDR3 contains 15 residues. Germline CDR1 MNHEY, CDR2 SMNVEV (reference sequence). The CDR3 is CTSSFRAGGSDTQYF. The CDR3 DNA is TGTACCAGCAGTTTTCGAGCGGGAGGATCAGATACGCAGTATTTT.

The chain uses TRBV7-9 and TRBJ2-1, with 9 bases lining up with TRBD2. CDR1 is SEHNR and CDR2 is FQNEAQ in the germline V gene (reference sequence). J was trimmed by 2 bases and V by 3 bases; bases with no gene match: 5. The CDR3 has 16 amino acids. This CDR3 reads CASSLGLAGAYNEQFF. CDR3 nucleotide sequence: TGTGCCAGCAGCTTGGGTTTAGCGGGAGCCTACAATGAGCAGTTCTTC.

This clone is a singleton in its sample. The junction shows a germline mismatch at one end, possibly a read error. The chain employs TRBV11-3 and TRBJ2-3; D is ambiguous. Per germline, CDR1 SGHNT and CDR2 YENEEA. The CDR3 length is 15 residues. This chain's CDR3 is CASRLGLSGTDTQYF. The CDR3 region has the DNA TGTGCCAGCAGATTAGGTCTCTCAGGCACAGATACGCAGTATTTT.

The chain employs TRBV30 and TRBJ2-3, with TRBD2 matching over 11 bases. The CDR3 runs to 15 residues. J lost 6 bases, V lost 4 bases, and 9 bases had no gene match. The germline gives CDR1 GTSNPN, CDR2 SVGIG (reference sequence). CDR3 bases: TGTGCCTGGACCCCGGGACTAGCGGTTATCGATACGCAGTATTTT. Translating gives CAWTPGLAVIDTQYF.

This chain uses TRBV11-3 with TRBJ2-1, with a weak D call TRBD2 (6 bases). The CDR3 loop spans 15 amino acids. The germline CDR1 and CDR2 sequences are SGHNT and YENEEA. Trimming removed 5 bases at V and 6 bases at J, with 17 bases between. The CDR3 reads CASSLGTVGLNEQFF. The CDR3 DNA sequence: TGTGCCAGCAGCCTGGGGACTGTAGGACTCAATGAGCAGTTCTTC. Using reference TRBV11-3 and TRBJ2-1 for the parts outside the CDR3, the full variable domain is EAGVVQSPRYKIIEKKQPVAFWCNPISGHNTLYWYLQNLGQGPELLIRYENEEAVDDSQLPKDRFSAERLKGVDSTLKIQPAELGDSAVYLCASSLGTVGLNEQFFGPGTRLTVL.

CDR3 protein: CASSAHPANTGELFF. CDR3 bases: TGTGCCAGCAGTGCACACCCGGCGAACACCGGGGAGCTGTTTTTT. The chain recombines TRBV2 with TRBJ2-2, with no clear D. The CDR3 loop spans 15 amino acids. V lost 4 bases, J lost 0 bases, and 9 bases lay in between. Per germline, CDR1 SNHLY and CDR2 FYNNEI.

Here the CDR3 reads CASSLWPSGSGTDTQYF. Here the CDR3 DNA reads TGTGCCAGCAGTTTATGGCCTAGCGGGAGTGGCACAGATACGCAGTATTTT. The chain joins TRBV27 to TRBJ2-3, with 10 positions matching TRBD2. Germline lookup yields CDR1 MNHEY and CDR2 SMNVEV (reference sequence). V lost 1 base to trimming and J lost 1 base; unmatched junction nucleotides: 5. This CDR3 spans 17 amino acids.

The V and J genes are TRBV25-1 and TRBJ2-1; 8 nucleotides line up with TRBD2. Germline CDR1 MGHDK, CDR2 SYGVNS. The junction had 14 bases not matched to a gene; V was cut back by 6 bases and J by 10 bases. The CDR3 is 15 residues long. The CDR3 DNA is TGTGCCAGCAGGGGGGAAACTAGCGGAGGAGGAGAGCAGTTCTTC. It is translated as CASRGETSGGGEQFF.

The rearrangement links TRBV18 to TRBJ2-3, with 7 bases matching TRBD2. CDR1 and CDR2 (germline): KGHSH, LQKENI. V dropped 1 base and J dropped 0; count of bases not matched to a gene: 13. The CDR3 length is 19 residues. The CDR3 nucleotides are TGTGCCAGCTCACCACGTTTCGCGGGAGCTGTGCTGAGCACAGATACGCAGTATTTT. Its translation is CASSPRFAGAVLSTDTQYF.

The rearrangement uses TRBV2 and TRBJ2-1; 8 nucleotides line up with TRBD1. V shed 4 bases, J shed 5 bases, and the junction held 4 bases outside the gene matches. Per germline, CDR1 SNHLY and CDR2 FYNNEI. This CDR3 comprises 14 residues. In DNA form, the CDR3 reads TGTGCCAGCAGTGTGGACAGGGTCCACAATGAGCAGTTCTTC. Translation gives CASSVDRVHNEQFF.

About this clone: Other DNA sequences in this specimen translate into the identical CDR3. The chain employs TRBV5-1 and TRBJ2-1; 11 positions agree with TRBD2. The J segment lost 3 bases and the V segment lost 4 bases, leaving 3 bases of the junction unmatched. Germline-derived CDR1 and CDR2 are SGHRS and YFSETQ. CDR3 length: 15 residues. This chain's CDR3 is CASSLTSGSYNEQFF. CDR3 coding DNA: TGCGCCAGCAGCCTTACTAGCGGGAGCTACAATGAGCAGTTCTTC.

Only one count was recorded for this clone. CDR3 DNA sequence: TGTGCCAGCAGCCTCAGTAGTAGCAATCAGCCCCAGCATTTT. This encodes CASSLSSSNQPQHF. The V call is TRBV6-6, the J call TRBJ1-5; D unresolved. The V end was cut by 6 bases, the J end by 0 bases, with 9 bases between. Germline V gives CDR1 MNHNY, CDR2 SVGAGI (reference sequence). The CDR3 contains 14 residues.

The CDR3 here is CASSRVSGSTDTQYF. In DNA form, the CDR3 reads TGTGCCAGCAGCAGAGTGAGCGGTAGCACAGATACGCAGTATTTT. The chain combines TRBV7-2 with TRBJ2-3; possibly TRBD2 for D (5 bases). The CDR3 extends over 15 amino acids. V was pared by 5 bases and J by 0 bases, with 12 bases between. The germline CDR1 and CDR2 sequences are SGHTA and FQGNSA.

The rearrangement uses TRBV7-2 and TRBJ2-7; no clear D. The CDR3 runs 15 residues. The germline gives CDR1 SGHTA, CDR2 FQGNSA. V was pared by 2 bases and J by 0 bases, with 11 bases between. DNA of the CDR3: TGTGCCAGCAGCTTATCGGCGGTGAGCTCCTACGAGCAGTACTTC. This encodes CASSLSAVSSYEQYF.

About this clone: Different DNA sequences within this sample yield the same CDR3. The V and J genes are TRBV4-2 and TRBJ2-3; D gene uncertain. V was shortened by 1 base and J by 1 base, with 3 bases between the two germline ends. This CDR3 is 13 amino acids long. In germline, CDR1 is LGHNA, CDR2 YNFKEQ. CDR3 DNA: TGTGCCAGCAGCCAAGCTGGCACAGATACGCAGTATTTT. It translates to CASSQAGTDTQYF.

The rearrangement uses TRBV6-5 and TRBJ2-3, with a weak D call TRBD2 (5 bases). This CDR3 region has 15 residues. CDR1 is MNHEY, CDR2 SVGAGI, per germline. V lost 6 bases and J 2 bases, leaving 15 bases between the germline ends. CDR3 protein: CASRGERRNTDTQYF. The CDR3 region has the DNA TGTGCCAGCAGGGGTGAGCGGAGAAACACAGATACGCAGTATTTT.

This clone has a single count. The V call is TRBV15, the J call TRBJ2-3; D is unclear. From germline, CDR1 is LNHNV and CDR2 YYDKDF (reference sequence). The CDR3 has 16 residues. V was clipped by 4 bases and J by 2 bases, with 16 bases between them. The CDR3: CATSTIGPAATDTQYF. In DNA form, the CDR3 reads TGTGCCACCAGCACGATCGGACCCGCAGCCACAGATACGCAGTATTTT.

The chain combines TRBV18 with TRBJ1-5; D remains ambiguous. The CDR3 has 13 amino acids. Germline V gene sequence: CDR1 KGHSH, CDR2 LQKENI. The V and J ends lost 2 bases and 6 bases respectively, with 8 bases between them. CDR3 amino acids: CASSPGVGQPQHF. The CDR3 DNA follows: TGTGCCAGCTCACCAGGGGTTGGTCAGCCCCAGCATTTT.